A selection of T cell receptor beta chains follows, all from one sample in a study of T cells in Graves' hyperthyroidism and ophthalmopathy. In TCRdb, the multiplex PCR reads were re-called with MiXCR into one record per CDR3 protein. The sample has about 760,000 distinct CDR3 sequences, 30% to 40% seen once. The sample was blood. Source of these receptors: a middle-aged woman with Graves' hyperthyroidism. Both conserved end residues are part of each CDR3. The order of the fields is V gene, clone size, D gene, J gene, CDR3 DNA, CDR3 protein. The D gene is left open where the match is weak. Clone size is stated in some rows and not others, as once, few, many or a class when expanded.

V: TRBV19
size: many
D: TRBD2
J: TRBJ2-5
DNA: TGTGCCAGTAGCGGGGGGGCGGGGGCCCGAGAGACCCAGTACTTC
CDR3: CASSGGAGARETQYF

V: TRBV10-3
size: once
D: TRBD2
J: TRBJ2-7
DNA: TGTGCCAGCAGTCCCCAAGTGGGACTAGACCGACCCTCCTACGAGCAGTACTTC
CDR3: CASSPQVGLDRPSYEQYF

V: TRBV9
size: many
D: TRBD1
J: TRBJ1-5
DNA: TGTGCCAGCAGTGCCGGGACAGTCAATCAGCCCCAGCATTTT
CDR3: CASSAGTVNQPQHF

V: TRBV2
size: many
D: -
J: TRBJ1-1
DNA: TGTGCCAGCAGTGCGGTCGCTGAAGCTTTCTTT
CDR3: CASSAVAEAFF

V: TRBV12-3/TRBV12-4
size: -
D: -
J: TRBJ1-3
DNA: TGTGCCAGCACTTTCTGGGGAAACTCCATATATTTT
CDR3: CASTFWGNSIYF

V: TRBV12-3/TRBV12-4
size: many
D: -
J: TRBJ1-2
DNA: TGTGCCAGCAGTTGGGGGAATAATGGCTACACCTTC
CDR3: CASSWGNNGYTF

V: TRBV7-9
size: many
D: -
J: TRBJ2-6
DNA: TGTGCCAGCCGACCGGACTCTGGGGCCAACGTCCTGACTTTC
CDR3: CASRPDSGANVLTF

V: TRBV7-7
size: many
D: -
J: TRBJ2-5
DNA: TGTGCTAGCAGCTTAAATGGAGCCAAAGAGACCCAGTACTTC
CDR3: CASSLNGAKETQYF

V: TRBV6-1
size: -
D: -
J: TRBJ1-2
DNA: TGTGCCAGCAGTAGCCGGACACGAAACTATGGCTACACCTTC
CDR3: CASSSRTRNYGYTF

V: TRBV6-5
size: -
D: -
J: TRBJ1-4
DNA: TGTGCCAGCAGTTACAGGCCGGAAGAAAAACTGTTTTTT
CDR3: CASSYRPEEKLFF

V: TRBV6-6
size: -
D: -
J: TRBJ1-1
DNA: TGTGCCAGCAGTACGGTGGGGGAAGGAACTGAAGCTTTCTTT
CDR3: CASSTVGEGTEAFF

V: TRBV10-3
size: once
D: TRBD1
J: TRBJ2-2
DNA: TGTGCCATCGGGGGGGACAGGGACGGGGAGCTGTTTTTT
CDR3: CAIGGDRDGELFF

V: TRBV20-1
size: many
D: -
J: TRBJ1-1
DNA: TGCAGTGCTTACGACATAAGGAAGAACACTGAAGCTTTCTTT
CDR3: CSAYDIRKNTEAFF

V: TRBV9
size: -
D: TRBD1
J: TRBJ1-2
DNA: TGTGCCAGCAGCCCCCGGACAGGGGGCGACTATGGCTACACCTTC
CDR3: CASSPRTGGDYGYTF

V: TRBV7-2
size: many
D: -
J: TRBJ1-2
DNA: TGTGCCAGCTCCCCCCTCATGAACTATGGCTACACCTTC
CDR3: CASSPLMNYGYTF

V: TRBV20-1
size: many
D: TRBD1
J: TRBJ2-7
DNA: TGCAGTGCTAGGAGGGGGCTCGAAGACGAGCAGTACTTC
CDR3: CSARRGLEDEQYF

V: TRBV10-1
size: -
D: TRBD2
J: TRBJ2-3
DNA: TGCGCCAGCAGTGAGGCGGGGGGCCCGGATACGCAGTATTTT
CDR3: CASSEAGGPDTQYF

V: TRBV27
size: -
D: -
J: TRBJ2-7
DNA: TGTGCCAGCAGTTACTCTACGTCACGGGCCGAGCAGTACTTC
CDR3: CASSYSTSRAEQYF

V: TRBV20-1
size: -
D: -
J: TRBJ1-5
DNA: TGCAGTGCTAGAGTGGGGGGGAGTAGCGATCAGCCCCAGCATTTT
CDR3: CSARVGGSSDQPQHF

V: TRBV6-5
size: few
D: -
J: TRBJ1-1
DNA: TGTGCCAGCCACGGCGGGCTGAACACTGAAGCTTTCTTT
CDR3: CASHGGLNTEAFF

V: TRBV20-1
size: -
D: TRBD1
J: TRBJ2-2
DNA: TGCAGTGCTAGAGGGGGACAGGGGTCATTCACCGGGGAGCTGTTTTTT
CDR3: CSARGGQGSFTGELFF

V: TRBV6-5
size: -
D: -
J: TRBJ1-3
DNA: TGTGCCAGCAGCCGGGGGGTCTCTGGAAACACCATATATTTT
CDR3: CASSRGVSGNTIYF

V: TRBV11-2
size: many
D: -
J: TRBJ1-6
DNA: TGTGCCAGCAGCCGGGCACGGGGCGCGGGAGGCTCACCCCTCCACTTT
CDR3: CASSRARGAGGSPLHF

V: TRBV5-1
size: few
D: -
J: TRBJ1-1
DNA: TGCGCCAGCAGCTTCTCTACTGGGGACACTGAAGCTTTCTTT
CDR3: CASSFSTGDTEAFF

V: TRBV12-3/TRBV12-4
size: -
D: TRBD1
J: TRBJ1-4
DNA: TGTGCCAGCAGCCTTGTACGGACAGGGAACGAAAAACTGTTTTTT
CDR3: CASSLVRTGNEKLFF

V: TRBV4-1
size: few
D: -
J: TRBJ1-2
DNA: TGCGCCAGCAGCCAAGAGGATCCAGGGTTGAATGGCTACACCTTC
CDR3: CASSQEDPGLNGYTF

V: TRBV7-2
size: -
D: -
J: TRBJ1-4
DNA: TGTGCCAGCAGCTTAGTAGGCTTTGAACTGTTTTTT
CDR3: CASSLVGFELFF

V: TRBV20-1
size: many
D: -
J: TRBJ2-7
DNA: TGCAGTGCTACTCGGGACGACGAGCAGTACTTC
CDR3: CSATRDDEQYF

V: TRBV29-1
size: -
D: -
J: TRBJ1-2
DNA: TGCAGCGTAGGAGTAGCAGGGTATGGCTACACCTTC
CDR3: CSVGVAGYGYTF

V: TRBV7-3
size: -
D: -
J: TRBJ1-2
DNA: TGTGCCAGCAGCTTAAATATGCGGGGGGCTGGCTACACCTTC
CDR3: CASSLNMRGAGYTF